The rows below give T cell receptor beta chains drawn from one sample of a study of CD8+ T cells in alopecia areata. Produced via immunoSEQ multiplex PCR; TCRdb's table is partial and in-frame only. The sample lists 110,000 to 150,000 clones; around 51% were seen once. The material was CD4+ T cells sorted from blood, obtained at week 0. All receptors come from a human donor with alopecia areata. CDR3s include the opening cysteine and the closing phenylalanine or tryptophan. Fields, in order: CDR3 DNA, CDR3 protein, clone size, D gene, J gene, V gene. The D gene is left open where the match is weak. Size values are once, few and many counts, or a class for expanded clones, and some rows have none.

CDR3 DNA: TGTGCCAGCAGCGTAGGGCTCGACGGGGAGACCCAGTACTTC
CDR3 protein: CASSVGLDGETQYF
clone size: once
D gene: .
J gene: TRBJ2-5
V gene: TRBV9

CDR3 DNA: TGTGCCAGCAGCCAAGATGGCGGACCGGGTTTATGGGAGCAGTTCTTC
CDR3 protein: CASSQDGGPGLWEQFF
clone size: few
D gene: .
J gene: TRBJ2-1
V gene: TRBV4-2

CDR3 DNA: TGTGCCAGCAGCCAAGGGCCCCAGGGCTTTGGGGCCAACGTCCTGACTTTC
CDR3 protein: CASSQGPQGFGANVLTF
clone size: .
D gene: .
J gene: TRBJ2-6
V gene: TRBV4-2

CDR3 DNA: TGTGCCAGCAGCCCGCAGAACACCCGGGGAGAGACCCAGTACTTC
CDR3 protein: CASSPQNTRGETQYF
clone size: .
D gene: .
J gene: TRBJ2-5
V gene: TRBV7-8

CDR3 DNA: TGTGCCAGCAGTGACGCCGGAGGGCGGGACTACGAGCAGTACTTC
CDR3 protein: CASSDAGGRDYEQYF
clone size: .
D gene: .
J gene: TRBJ2-7
V gene: TRBV25-1

CDR3 DNA: TGTGCCTGGAGCCCTCTGCCGAACACTGAAGCTTTCTTT
CDR3 protein: CAWSPLPNTEAFF
clone size: .
D gene: .
J gene: TRBJ1-1
V gene: TRBV30

CDR3 DNA: TGTGCCAGTAGTGGGACAGCTGATCAGCCCCAGCATTTT
CDR3 protein: CASSGTADQPQHF
clone size: .
D gene: TRBD1
J gene: TRBJ1-5
V gene: TRBV19

CDR3 DNA: TGCAGCGTTTCGCCCGACAGGGATTCGACCTACGAGCAGTACTTC
CDR3 protein: CSVSPDRDSTYEQYF
clone size: .
D gene: TRBD1
J gene: TRBJ2-7
V gene: TRBV29-1

CDR3 DNA: TGTGCCAGCAGCCAACAGGGGAGGCTCAGCTATGGCTACACCTTC
CDR3 protein: CASSQQGRLSYGYTF
clone size: .
D gene: TRBD1
J gene: TRBJ1-2
V gene: TRBV7-3

CDR3 DNA: TGTGCCAGCAGTCAACCGCCGGCTAGCGGGAGATTGGGTACGCAGTATTTT
CDR3 protein: CASSQPPASGRLGTQYF
clone size: .
D gene: TRBD2
J gene: TRBJ2-3
V gene: TRBV27

CDR3 DNA: TGTGCCTGGAGTTTCCCGACGGGTTATAATGAAAAACTGTTTTTT
CDR3 protein: CAWSFPTGYNEKLFF
clone size: .
D gene: .
J gene: TRBJ1-4
V gene: TRBV30

CDR3 DNA: TGTGCCAGCAGTCCGTCCTGGACTAGCGGGAGGGACGAGCAGTACTTC
CDR3 protein: CASSPSWTSGRDEQYF
clone size: .
D gene: TRBD2
J gene: TRBJ2-7
V gene: TRBV6-6

CDR3 DNA: TGTGCCAGTAGTCATACTAGCGGGATACCACTAGGTGGTGAGCAGTTCTTC
CDR3 protein: CASSHTSGIPLGGEQFF
clone size: .
D gene: TRBD2
J gene: TRBJ2-1
V gene: TRBV19

CDR3 DNA: TGCAGCGTTTACGCAGGGATTCATGCAGATACGCAGTATTTT
CDR3 protein: CSVYAGIHADTQYF
clone size: few
D gene: .
J gene: TRBJ2-3
V gene: TRBV29-1

CDR3 DNA: TGTGCCTGGAGTTTGTCGGGCAATCAGCCCCAGCATTTT
CDR3 protein: CAWSLSGNQPQHF
clone size: .
D gene: .
J gene: TRBJ1-5
V gene: TRBV30

CDR3 DNA: TGTGCCAGCAGCTACCAGACAGGGACGAGGGGCGAGCAGTACTTC
CDR3 protein: CASSYQTGTRGEQYF
clone size: .
D gene: TRBD1
J gene: TRBJ2-7
V gene: TRBV7-9

CDR3 DNA: TGTGCCAGCAGCCCCAAGTCCGGGTTGTACAATGAGCAGTTCTTC
CDR3 protein: CASSPKSGLYNEQFF
clone size: .
D gene: .
J gene: TRBJ2-1
V gene: TRBV7-2

CDR3 DNA: TGCAGCGTTGAGGGGCCCGTGGAGAGCGGGAGGGCCGGGACAGATACGCAGTATTTT
CDR3 protein: CSVEGPVESGRAGTDTQYF
clone size: .
D gene: TRBD2
J gene: TRBJ2-3
V gene: TRBV29-1

CDR3 DNA: TGTGCCACCTTACCCTGGACAGGGCAAGAGACCCAGTACTTC
CDR3 protein: CATLPWTGQETQYF
clone size: .
D gene: TRBD1
J gene: TRBJ2-5
V gene: TRBV6-5

CDR3 DNA: TGTGCCAGCAGTTCAAACAGGGCAAACACTGAAGCTTTCTTT
CDR3 protein: CASSSNRANTEAFF
clone size: few
D gene: .
J gene: TRBJ1-1
V gene: TRBV28

CDR3 DNA: TGCAGCGTTGAAAACTCGCTAGACAATGAGCAGTTCTTC
CDR3 protein: CSVENSLDNEQFF
clone size: .
D gene: .
J gene: TRBJ2-1
V gene: TRBV29-1

CDR3 DNA: TGTGCCAGCAGCTTTACAGGGATTTCGGGAGCTTTCTTT
CDR3 protein: CASSFTGISGAFF
clone size: .
D gene: .
J gene: TRBJ1-1
V gene: TRBV11-2

CDR3 DNA: TGTGCCTGGAGTGTTGGGGAACTAGAATCCTACGAGCAGTACTTC
CDR3 protein: CAWSVGELESYEQYF
clone size: .
D gene: .
J gene: TRBJ2-7
V gene: TRBV30

CDR3 DNA: TGTGCCAGTCCGCCCCCGACTAGAACCGGGGAGCTGTTTTTT
CDR3 protein: CASPPPTRTGELFF
clone size: .
D gene: .
J gene: TRBJ2-2
V gene: TRBV7-2

CDR3 DNA: TGTGCCAGCAGGACAGGGGGTGGATACGAGCAGTACTTC
CDR3 protein: CASRTGGGYEQYF
clone size: once
D gene: TRBD1
J gene: TRBJ2-7
V gene: TRBV25-1

CDR3 DNA: TGCAGCATGAGGGGGAGCTCCTACGAGCAGTACTTC
CDR3 protein: CSMRGSSYEQYF
clone size: .
D gene: .
J gene: TRBJ2-7
V gene: TRBV29-1

CDR3 DNA: TGTGCCAGCAGCTTAGTTTGGTCAGGGTTCGGGGCCAACGTCCTGACTTTC
CDR3 protein: CASSLVWSGFGANVLTF
clone size: .
D gene: .
J gene: TRBJ2-6
V gene: TRBV11-2

CDR3 DNA: TGCAGCGTTGACTGGGGGTATCGGGCCTTTGGCTACACCTTC
CDR3 protein: CSVDWGYRAFGYTF
clone size: few
D gene: .
J gene: TRBJ1-2
V gene: TRBV29-1